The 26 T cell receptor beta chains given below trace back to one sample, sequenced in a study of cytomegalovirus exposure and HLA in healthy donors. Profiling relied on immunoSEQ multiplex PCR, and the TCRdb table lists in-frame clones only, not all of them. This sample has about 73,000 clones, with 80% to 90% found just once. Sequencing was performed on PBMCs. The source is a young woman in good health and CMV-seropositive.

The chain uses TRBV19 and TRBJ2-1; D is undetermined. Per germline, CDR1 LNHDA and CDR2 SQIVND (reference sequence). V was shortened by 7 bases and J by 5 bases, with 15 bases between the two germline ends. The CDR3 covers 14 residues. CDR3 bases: TGTGCCAGTATCGGTAGCCTAAGCGACAATGAGCAGTTCTTC. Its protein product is CASIGSLSDNEQFF.

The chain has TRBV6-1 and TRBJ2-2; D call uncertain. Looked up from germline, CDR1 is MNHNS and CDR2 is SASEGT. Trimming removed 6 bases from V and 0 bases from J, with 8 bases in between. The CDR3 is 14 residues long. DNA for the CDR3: TGTGCCAGCAGGAGAACAGCGAACACCGGGGAGCTGTTTTTT. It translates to CASRRTANTGELFF.

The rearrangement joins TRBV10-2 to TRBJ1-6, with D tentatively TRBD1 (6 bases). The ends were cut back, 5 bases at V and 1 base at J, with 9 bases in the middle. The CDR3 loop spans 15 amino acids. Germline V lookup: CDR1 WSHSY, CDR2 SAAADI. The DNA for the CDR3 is TGCGCCAGCAGTACAGGGATTTCCTATAATTCACCCCTCCACTTT. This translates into CASSTGISYNSPLHF.

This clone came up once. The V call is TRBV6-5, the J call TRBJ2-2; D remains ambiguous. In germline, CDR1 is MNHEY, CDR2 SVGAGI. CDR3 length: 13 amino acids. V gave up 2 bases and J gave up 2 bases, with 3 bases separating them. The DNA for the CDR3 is TGTGCCAGCAGTTACACTAACACCGGGGAGCTGTTTTTT. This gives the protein CASSYTNTGELFF.

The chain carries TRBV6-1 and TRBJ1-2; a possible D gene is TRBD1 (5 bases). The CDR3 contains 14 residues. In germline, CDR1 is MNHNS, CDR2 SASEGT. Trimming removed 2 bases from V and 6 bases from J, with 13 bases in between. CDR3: CASSEYFWGDGYTF. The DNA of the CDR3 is TGTGCCAGCAGTGAATACTTCTGGGGGGATGGCTACACCTTC.

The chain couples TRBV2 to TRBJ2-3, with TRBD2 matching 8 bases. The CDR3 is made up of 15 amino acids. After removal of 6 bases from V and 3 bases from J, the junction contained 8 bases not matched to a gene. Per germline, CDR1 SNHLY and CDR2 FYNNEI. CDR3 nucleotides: TGTGCCAGCAGGGGAGCGGGGGTGGGAACAGATACGCAGTATTTT. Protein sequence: CASRGAGVGTDTQYF.

The CDR3: CASSQSPSGYRGYTF. The CDR3 nucleotides read TGTGCCAGCAGTCAAAGCCCCTCAGGGTATCGTGGCTACACCTTC. V is TRBV2 and J is TRBJ1-2; possibly TRBD1 for D (5 bases). The germline CDR1 and CDR2 sequences are SNHLY and FYNNEI. CDR3 length: 15 residues. Deletions cut 5 bases from V and 7 bases from J, with 20 bases between.

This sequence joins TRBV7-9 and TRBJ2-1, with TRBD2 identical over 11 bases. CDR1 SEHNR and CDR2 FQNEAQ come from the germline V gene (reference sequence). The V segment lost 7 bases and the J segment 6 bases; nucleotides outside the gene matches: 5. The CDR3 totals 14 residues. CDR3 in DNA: TGTGCCAGCAATAGCGGGGGGGCCATCAATGAGCAGTTCTTC. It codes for CASNSGGAINEQFF.

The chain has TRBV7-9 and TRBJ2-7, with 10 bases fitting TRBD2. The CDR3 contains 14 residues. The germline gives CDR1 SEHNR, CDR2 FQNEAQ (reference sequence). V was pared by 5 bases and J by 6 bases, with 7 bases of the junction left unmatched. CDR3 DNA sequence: TGTGCCAGCAGCCCTTCCGCTAGCGGGAGCGAGCAGTACTTC. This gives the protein CASSPSASGSEQYF.

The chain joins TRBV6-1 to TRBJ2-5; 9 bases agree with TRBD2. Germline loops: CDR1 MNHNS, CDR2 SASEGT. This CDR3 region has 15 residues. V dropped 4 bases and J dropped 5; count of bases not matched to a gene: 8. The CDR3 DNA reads TGTGCCAGCAGTGGGGGTAGCGGGGGATTGGAGACCCAGTACTTC. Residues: CASSGGSGGLETQYF.

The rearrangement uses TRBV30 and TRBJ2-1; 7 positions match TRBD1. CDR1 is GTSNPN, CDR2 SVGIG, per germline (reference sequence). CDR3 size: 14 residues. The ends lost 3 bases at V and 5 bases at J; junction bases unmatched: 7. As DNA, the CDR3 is TGTGCCTGGAGAGGGGGACAGCAAAACAATGAGCAGTTCTTC. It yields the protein CAWRGGQQNNEQFF.

In nucleotides, the CDR3 is TGTGCCAGCAGTGAAGTCCGGGGGGTAGGTGAAAAACTGTTTTTT. Translation gives CASSEVRGVGEKLFF. This rearrangement joins TRBV2 to TRBJ1-4; perhaps TRBD1 as D (5 bases). Germline V gene sequence: CDR1 SNHLY, CDR2 FYNNEI. The CDR3 sequence is 15 residues long. With 1 base removed from V and 7 bases from J, the gap between germline ends came to 13 bases.

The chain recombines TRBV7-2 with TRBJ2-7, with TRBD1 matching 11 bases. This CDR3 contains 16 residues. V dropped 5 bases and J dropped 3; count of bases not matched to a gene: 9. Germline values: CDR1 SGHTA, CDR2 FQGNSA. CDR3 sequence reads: CASSAWDRGNHYEQYF. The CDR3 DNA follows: TGTGCCAGCAGCGCGTGGGACAGGGGGAATCACTACGAGCAGTACTTC. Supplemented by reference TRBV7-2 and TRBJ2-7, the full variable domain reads GAGVSQSPSNKVTEKGKDVELRCDPISGHTALYWYRQSLGQGLEFLIYFQGNSAPDKSGLPSDRFSAERTGGSVSTLTIQRTQQEDSAVYLCASSAWDRGNHYEQYFGPGTRLTVT.

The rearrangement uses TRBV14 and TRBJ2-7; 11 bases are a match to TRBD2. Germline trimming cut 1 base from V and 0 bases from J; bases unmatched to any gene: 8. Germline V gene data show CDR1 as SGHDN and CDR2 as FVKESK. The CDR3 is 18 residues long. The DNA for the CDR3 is TGTGCCAGCAGCCAAGTAGCGGGGGGGCTTCAAAGCTCCTACGAGCAGTACTTC. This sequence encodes CASSQVAGGLQSSYEQYF.

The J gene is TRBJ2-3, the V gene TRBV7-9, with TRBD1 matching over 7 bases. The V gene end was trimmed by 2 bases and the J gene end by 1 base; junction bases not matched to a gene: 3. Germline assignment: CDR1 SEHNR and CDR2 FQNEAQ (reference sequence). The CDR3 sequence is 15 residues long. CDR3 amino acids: CASSLRDRGTDTQYF. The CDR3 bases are TGTGCCAGCAGCTTACGCGACAGGGGCACAGATACGCAGTATTTT.

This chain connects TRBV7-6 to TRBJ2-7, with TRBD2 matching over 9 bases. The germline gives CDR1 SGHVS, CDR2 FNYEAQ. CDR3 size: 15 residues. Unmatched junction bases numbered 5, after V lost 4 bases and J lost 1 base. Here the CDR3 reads CASSSVAGGSYEQYF. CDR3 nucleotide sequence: TGTGCCAGCAGCTCCGTGGCGGGGGGGTCCTACGAGCAGTACTTC.

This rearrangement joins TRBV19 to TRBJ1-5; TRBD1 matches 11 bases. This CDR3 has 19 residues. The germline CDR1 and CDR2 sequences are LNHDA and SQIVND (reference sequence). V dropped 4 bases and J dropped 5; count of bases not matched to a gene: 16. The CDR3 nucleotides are TGTGCCAGTAGTACCGTGAGCTACGGGACAGGGGGTTGGGATCAGCCCCAGCATTTT. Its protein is CASSTVSYGTGGWDQPQHF.

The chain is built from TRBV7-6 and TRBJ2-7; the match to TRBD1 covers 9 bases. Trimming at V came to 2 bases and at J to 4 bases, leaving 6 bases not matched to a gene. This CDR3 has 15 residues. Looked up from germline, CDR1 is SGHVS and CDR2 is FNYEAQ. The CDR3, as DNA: TGTGCCAGCAGCTTACGCGGGACAGGGTTATACGAGCAGTACTTC. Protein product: CASSLRGTGLYEQYF.

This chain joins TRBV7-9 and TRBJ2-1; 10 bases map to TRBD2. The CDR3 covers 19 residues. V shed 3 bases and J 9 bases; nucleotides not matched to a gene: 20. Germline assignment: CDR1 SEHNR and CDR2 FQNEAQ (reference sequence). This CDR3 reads CASSLVRGRLAGVEGEQFF. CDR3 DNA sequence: TGTGCCAGCAGCTTGGTGAGGGGGCGCCTAGCGGGAGTAGAGGGTGAGCAGTTCTTC.

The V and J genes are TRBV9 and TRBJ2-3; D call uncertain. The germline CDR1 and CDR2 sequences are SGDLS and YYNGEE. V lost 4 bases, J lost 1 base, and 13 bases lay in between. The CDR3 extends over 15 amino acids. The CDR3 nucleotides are TGTGCCAGCAGCCCCAGAGGTGTACGCACAGATACGCAGTATTTT. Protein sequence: CASSPRGVRTDTQYF.

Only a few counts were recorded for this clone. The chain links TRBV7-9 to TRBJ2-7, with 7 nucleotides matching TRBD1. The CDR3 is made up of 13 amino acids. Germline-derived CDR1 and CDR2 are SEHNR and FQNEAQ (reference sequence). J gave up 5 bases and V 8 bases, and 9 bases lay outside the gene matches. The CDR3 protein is CASGVTGRDEQYF. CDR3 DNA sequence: TGTGCCAGCGGAGTGACAGGGCGAGACGAGCAGTACTTC.

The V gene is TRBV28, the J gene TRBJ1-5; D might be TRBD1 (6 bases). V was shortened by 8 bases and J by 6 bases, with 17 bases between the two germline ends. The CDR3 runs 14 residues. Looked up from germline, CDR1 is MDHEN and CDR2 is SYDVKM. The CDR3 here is CASVSPRGTQPQHF. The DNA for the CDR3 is TGTGCCAGCGTTTCCCCCAGGGGAACTCAGCCCCAGCATTTT.

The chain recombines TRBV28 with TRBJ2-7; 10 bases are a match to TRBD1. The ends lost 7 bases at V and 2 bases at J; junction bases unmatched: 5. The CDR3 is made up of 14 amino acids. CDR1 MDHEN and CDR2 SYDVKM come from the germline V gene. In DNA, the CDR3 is TGTGCCAGCATCCTGGGGACAGGGGCCTACGAGCAGTACTTC. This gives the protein CASILGTGAYEQYF.

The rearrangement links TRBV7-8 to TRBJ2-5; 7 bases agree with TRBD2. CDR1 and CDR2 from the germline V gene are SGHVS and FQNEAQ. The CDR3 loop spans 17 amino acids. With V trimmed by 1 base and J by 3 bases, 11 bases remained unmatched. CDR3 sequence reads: CASSLDLRLAGEETQYF. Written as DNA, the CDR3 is TGTGCCAGCAGCTTAGACCTTCGGCTGGCGGGGGAAGAGACCCAGTACTTC.

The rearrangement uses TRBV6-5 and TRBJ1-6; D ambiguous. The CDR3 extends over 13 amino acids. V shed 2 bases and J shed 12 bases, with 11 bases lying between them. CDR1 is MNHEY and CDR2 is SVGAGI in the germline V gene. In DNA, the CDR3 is TGTGCCAGCAGTTACCCCGGTAATCGACCCCTCCACTTT. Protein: CASSYPGNRPLHF.

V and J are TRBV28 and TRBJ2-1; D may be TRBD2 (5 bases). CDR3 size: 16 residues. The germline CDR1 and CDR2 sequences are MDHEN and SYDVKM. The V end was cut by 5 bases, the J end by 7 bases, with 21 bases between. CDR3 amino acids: CASSTSWAGRLNEQFF. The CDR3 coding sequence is TGTGCCAGCAGTACCTCATGGGCGGGTCGGTTGAATGAGCAGTTCTTC.